These 32 T cell receptor beta chains were all obtained from the same sample, sequenced in a study of beta chain features in type 1 diabetes. The sequenced template was cDNA made from the entire isolated RNA. The table came from immunoSEQ multiplex PCR; TCRdb's copy has only in-frame clones and leaves some out. The profile shows about 660,000 clones, around 15% of them singletons. No antigen has been identified for these receptors. Findings and limits, study-wide: Type 1 diabetes patients had TCRB CDR3s that were shorter (moderately but significantly so) in all four CD4+ subsets.

Sequences were obtained from naive CD4+ T cells from blood. These receptors came from a man aged 18 to 35 with type 1 diabetes.

A few counts support this clone. V and J are TRBV29-1 and TRBJ2-3, with 8 bases aligning to TRBD1. CDR1 and CDR2 (germline): SQVTM, ANQGSEA. After removal of 7 bases from V and 4 bases from J, the junction contained 13 bases not matched to a gene. This CDR3 spans 15 amino acids. The CDR3 loop is CSAGSGTGRPDTQYF. The CDR3, as DNA: TGCAGCGCTGGTTCCGGGACAGGTAGGCCAGATACGCAGTATTTT.

The V and J genes are TRBV20-1 and TRBJ2-5, with D unresolved. V was shortened by 6 bases and J by 3 bases, with 8 bases between the two germline ends. This CDR3 has 11 amino acids. Germline V lookup: CDR1 DFQATT, CDR2 SNEGSKA (reference sequence). The CDR3 spells CSAWRKETQYF. In DNA form, the CDR3 reads TGCAGTGCGTGGAGAAAAGAGACCCAGTACTTC.

CDR3 coding DNA: TGTGCCAGCAGCCAAGATCCAGGACTAGCGTCAGAAGCCTACGAGCAGTACTTC. Translating gives CASSQDPGLASEAYEQYF. The chain joins TRBV4-2 to TRBJ2-7, with 9 bases matching TRBD2. With V trimmed by 0 bases and J by 2 bases, 11 bases remained unmatched. Germline values: CDR1 LGHNA, CDR2 YNFKEQ. CDR3 size: 18 residues.

V is TRBV28 and J is TRBJ1-6; D ambiguous. The CDR3 extends over 17 amino acids. In germline, CDR1 is MDHEN, CDR2 SYDVKM. Trimming pared 4 bases from V and 5 bases from J, leaving 18 bases between. The CDR3 nucleotides are TGTGCCAGCAGTTCCCCTCTATTGAGGTTGGATAATTCACCCCTCCACTTT. It specifies CASSSPLLRLDNSPLHF.

The V gene is TRBV5-1, the J gene TRBJ2-6; D is unclear. The V end lost 4 bases, the J end lost 1 base, and 12 bases lay between the germline ends. CDR3 size: 16 residues. CDR1 and CDR2 from the germline V gene are SGHRS and YFSETQ. The CDR3 DNA follows: TGCGCCAGCAGCCTAGACCAGAGATCTGGGGCCAACGTCCTGACTTTC. Residues: CASSLDQRSGANVLTF. Based on the CDR3 plus reference TRBV5-1 and TRBJ2-6, the full variable domain is KAGVTQTPRYLIKTRGQQVTLSCSPISGHRSVSWYQQTPGQGLQFLFEYFSETQRNKGNFPGRFSGRQFSNSRSEMNVSTLELGDSALYLCASSLDQRSGANVLTFGAGSRLTVL.

The chain joins TRBV5-1 to TRBJ2-7; possible D gene TRBD2, 6 bases. The CDR3 consists of 14 residues. V was cut by 2 bases and J by 5 bases, with 14 bases left in between. Germline loops: CDR1 SGHRS, CDR2 YFSETQ. As DNA, the CDR3 is TGCGCCAGCAGCTTAACTAGCTCGGGAAACGAGCAGTACTTC. As protein: CASSLTSSGNEQYF.

This clone was seen a few times. V is TRBV29-1 and J is TRBJ2-4; 7 nucleotides match TRBD1. Germline V gene data show CDR1 as SQVTM and CDR2 as ANQGSEA. The CDR3 runs to 12 residues. J was trimmed by 5 bases and V by 4 bases; bases with no gene match: 2. The CDR3 is CSVGQGENIQYF. The DNA of the CDR3 is TGCAGCGTTGGACAGGGCGAAAACATTCAGTACTTC.

This clone was counted between two and nine times. This chain links TRBV19 with TRBJ2-7; D is unresolved. CDR3 size: 12 residues. V was cut by 6 bases and J by 2 bases, with 8 bases left in between. Germline lookup yields CDR1 LNHDA and CDR2 SQIVND (reference sequence). The CDR3: CASRSTPYEQYF. As DNA, the CDR3 is TGTGCCAGTAGGAGTACTCCCTACGAGCAGTACTTC.

This chain joins TRBV2 and TRBJ1-2; D possibly corresponds to TRBD1 (5 bases). The CDR3 totals 16 residues. In germline, CDR1 is SNHLY, CDR2 FYNNEI. V was clipped by 4 bases and J by 5 bases, with 20 bases between them. In DNA, the CDR3 is TGTGCCAGCAGTGTCCCGACGAGCAGGGCGGATTATGGCTACACCTTC. It is translated as CASSVPTSRADYGYTF.

This clone occurred a few times. The chain is built from TRBV2 and TRBJ1-1; D is uncertain. Trimming stripped 11 bases from V and 1 base from J, with 11 bases between. Germline CDR1 and CDR2: SNHLY and FYNNEI. This CDR3 spans 12 amino acids. The CDR3 loop is CASNPPNTEAFF. The CDR3, as DNA: TGTGCCTCCAATCCTCCGAACACTGAAGCTTTCTTT.

This clone showed up just a few times. The chain couples TRBV10-3 to TRBJ2-2; D remains unclear. This CDR3 comprises 11 residues. Germline loops: CDR1 ENHRY, CDR2 SYGVKD. The V and J ends lost 7 bases and 6 bases respectively, with 6 bases between them. This CDR3 is CAITGSGELFF. As DNA, the CDR3 is TGTGCCATCACCGGTTCCGGGGAGCTGTTTTTT.

This chain links TRBV29-1 with TRBJ2-3, with TRBD2 as a possible D gene (6 bases). CDR3 length: 13 amino acids. The germline V gene encodes CDR1 SQVTM and CDR2 ANQGSEA. The ends were cut back, 5 bases at V and 3 bases at J, with 12 bases in the middle. CDR3 bases: TGCAGCGTTAGAAAGCGGGTTACAGATACGCAGTATTTT. Translation gives CSVRKRVTDTQYF.

As DNA, the CDR3 is TGCGCCAGCAGCCAAGAATTGAACACTGAAGCTTTCTTT. It encodes CASSQELNTEAFF. This chain uses TRBV4-3 with TRBJ1-1; no firm D call. CDR3 length: 13 residues. Trimming took 0 bases from V and 0 from J, leaving 2 bases between them. Germline assignment: CDR1 LGHNA and CDR2 YSLEER.

This clone was observed a handful of times. An end of the junction does not agree with germline; a read error may underlie this. The rearrangement links TRBV20-1 to TRBJ1-1; D ambiguous. The CDR3 totals 11 residues. Germline loops: CDR1 DFQATT, CDR2 SNEGSKA (reference sequence). The CDR3 DNA sequence: TGCAGTGCTAGTGGCGGAGTCGGGGTCGGTTTT. Its translation: CSASGGVGVGF.

This clone was found a few times. CDR3 DNA sequence: TGTGCCAGCTGGGGTGAGCAGAGGCAGTTCTTC. Translated: CASWGEQRQFF. The chain links TRBV28 to TRBJ2-1; D uncertain. V lost 8 bases and J lost 12, with 14 bases in between. Germline loops: CDR1 MDHEN, CDR2 SYDVKM. The length of the CDR3 is 11 residues. The complete variable domain, with remaining parts taken from reference TRBV28 and TRBJ2-1, reads DVKVTQSSRYLVKRTGEKVFLECVQDMDHENMFWYRQDPGLGLRLIYFSYDVKMKEKGDIPEGYSVSREKKERFSLILESASTNQTSMYLCASWGEQRQFFGPGTRLTVL.

This clone was counted a few times. The chain is built from TRBV5-4 and TRBJ2-1; a possible D gene is TRBD2 (5 bases). Germline CDR1 and CDR2: SGHNT and YYREEE (reference sequence). This CDR3 comprises 15 residues. V lost 3 bases and J lost 2, with 12 bases in between. The CDR3 is CASSSPTRAYNEQFF. CDR3 DNA: TGTGCCAGCAGCTCCCCCACTAGAGCCTACAATGAGCAGTTCTTC.

The rearrangement uses TRBV10-3 and TRBJ2-6; 7 nucleotides match TRBD1. The trim removed 6 bases at V and 2 bases at J, leaving 4 bases unmatched. The CDR3 loop spans 15 amino acids. Germline V lookup: CDR1 ENHRY, CDR2 SYGVKD. CDR3 in DNA: TGTGCCATCAGCCAAGACAGGGCTGGGGCCAACGTCCTGACTTTC. Encoded protein: CAISQDRAGANVLTF.

The chain couples TRBV4-3 to TRBJ2-3, with 10 nucleotides matching TRBD2. CDR1 is LGHNA, CDR2 YSLEER, per germline. The CDR3 is 16 amino acids. The V gene end was trimmed by 1 base and the J gene end by 1 base; junction bases not matched to a gene: 2. CDR3 nucleotide sequence: TGCGCCAGCAGCCAAGGTCTAGCGGGGGGCACAGATACGCAGTATTTT. This translates into CASSQGLAGGTDTQYF.

In this sample, this clone turned up a few times. The chain combines TRBV29-1 with TRBJ2-3; the match to TRBD2 covers 7 bases. Per germline, CDR1 SQVTM and CDR2 ANQGSEA. J was trimmed by 9 bases and V by 4 bases; bases with no gene match: 1. The CDR3 extends over 10 amino acids. CDR3 amino acids: CSVGEGTQYF. The CDR3 nucleotides are TGCAGCGTTGGGGAGGGCACGCAGTATTTT.

The chain joins TRBV30 to TRBJ1-4; D unresolved. In germline, CDR1 is GTSNPN, CDR2 SVGIG (reference sequence). Trimming cost V 2 bases and J 8 bases, with 18 bases left between them. The CDR3 covers 15 residues. CDR3 sequence: CAWSSLRVGNEKLFF. The CDR3 bases are TGTGCCTGGAGTTCCCTAAGGGTAGGGAACGAAAAACTGTTTTTT.

This chain joins TRBV29-1 and TRBJ2-7; weak D call: TRBD1 (6 bases). The ends were cut back, 0 bases at V and 5 bases at J, with 20 bases in the middle. This CDR3 has 16 residues. Per the germline V gene, CDR1 is SQVTM and CDR2 is ANQGSEA. In DNA form, the CDR3 reads TGCAGCGTTGAAGATCGTAGGGGACAACCTCCCCACGAGCAGTACTTC. Translation gives CSVEDRRGQPPHEQYF.

This clone has only a few counts. J is TRBJ1-1 and V is TRBV30; D ambiguous. Germline lookup yields CDR1 GTSNPN and CDR2 SVGIG (reference sequence). There are 11 residues in the CDR3. The ends were cut back, 5 bases at V and 1 base at J, with 5 bases in the middle. The CDR3 sequence is CAWGSNTEAFF. CDR3 coding DNA: TGTGCCTGGGGATCGAACACTGAAGCTTTCTTT.

In this sample, this clone turned up a few times. V usage is TRBV5-1 and J usage is TRBJ2-1, with 9 nucleotides matching TRBD2. The CDR3 is made up of 15 amino acids. The trim removed 5 bases at V and 3 bases at J, leaving 6 bases unmatched. Germline V gene data show CDR1 as SGHRS and CDR2 as YFSETQ. The CDR3 DNA follows: TGCGCCAGCAGTCAGCAGACTAGCGGCTACAATGAGCAGTTCTTC. It is translated as CASSQQTSGYNEQFF. Based on the CDR3 plus reference TRBV5-1 and TRBJ2-1, the full variable domain is KAGVTQTPRYLIKTRGQQVTLSCSPISGHRSVSWYQQTPGQGLQFLFEYFSETQRNKGNFPGRFSGRQFSNSRSEMNVSTLELGDSALYLCASSQQTSGYNEQFFGPGTRLTVL.

The chain links TRBV30 to TRBJ1-2; D gene uncertain. The CDR3 length is 12 residues. Germline-derived CDR1 and CDR2 are GTSNPN and SVGIG (reference sequence). V lost 2 bases and J lost 12, with 16 bases in between. The CDR3 region is CAWSLGRRGNTF. The CDR3 nucleotides read TGTGCCTGGAGTTTGGGAAGGCGGGGAAACACCTTC.

This clone appeared a few times. The gene calls are TRBV7-2 and TRBJ2-5, with TRBD2 as a possible D gene (6 bases). The CDR3 is 12 residues long. In germline, CDR1 is SGHTA, CDR2 FQGNSA. Trimming left V 5 bases short and J 13 bases short, with 17 bases between. The CDR3 DNA is TGTGCCAGCAGCCTACCCGGTAGCGGCGGGTACTTC. Translation gives CASSLPGSGGYF.

The chain combines TRBV9 with TRBJ2-5; D gene unclear. The CDR3 contains 14 residues. CDR1 and CDR2 (germline): SGDLS, YYNGEE. Trimming removed 4 bases at V and 4 bases at J, with 14 bases between. This CDR3 is CASSPTRGLETQYF. In DNA, the CDR3 is TGTGCCAGCAGCCCGACGCGCGGCCTAGAGACCCAGTACTTC.

The CDR3 protein is CASSLLEETQYF. The DNA for the CDR3 is TGTGCCAGCAGCCTCCTAGAGGAGACCCAGTACTTC. The chain uses TRBV7-6 and TRBJ2-5, with D uncertain. The germline V gene encodes CDR1 SGHVS and CDR2 FNYEAQ. Trimming pared 5 bases from V and 5 bases from J, leaving 9 bases between. This CDR3 is built from 12 residues. The full variable domain, in which reference TRBV7-6 and TRBJ2-5 provide the parts outside the CDR3, is GAGVSQSPRYKVTKRGQDVALRCDPISGHVSLYWYRQALGQGPEFLTYFNYEAQQDKSGLPNDRFSAERPEGSISTLTIQRTEQRDSAMYRCASSLLEETQYFGPGTRLLVL.

The chain links TRBV4-2 to TRBJ1-1; tentative D call: TRBD1 (6 bases). Germline-derived CDR1 and CDR2 are LGHNA and YNFKEQ. Trimming took 0 bases from V and 3 from J, leaving 17 bases between them. CDR3 length equals 17 residues. This CDR3 reads CASSQDDGRGKYTEAFF. In DNA, the CDR3 is TGTGCCAGCAGCCAAGATGACGGGAGGGGGAAATACACTGAAGCTTTCTTT.

J is TRBJ2-2 and V is TRBV7-9; D uncertain. Germline lookup yields CDR1 SEHNR and CDR2 FQNEAQ (reference sequence). The CDR3 spans 17 residues. V gave up 3 bases and J gave up 3 bases, with 17 bases separating them. CDR3 loop: CASSFSSSRFYTGELFF. CDR3 DNA sequence: TGTGCCAGCAGCTTTAGCTCCAGCCGTTTCTACACCGGGGAGCTGTTTTTT.

This rearrangement joins TRBV6-6 to TRBJ2-3, with D perhaps matching TRBD1 or TRBD2 (5 bases each). The CDR3 length is 16 residues. CDR1 and CDR2 from the germline V gene are MNHNY and SVGAGI (reference sequence). Trimming took 6 bases from V and 4 from J, leaving 20 bases between them. The CDR3 DNA follows: TGTGCCAGCAGCTACCGGTCCGCCGGGGACCCAGATACGCAGTATTTT. It is translated as CASSYRSAGDPDTQYF.

This clone has more than one count but fewer than ten. The rearrangement joins TRBV11-2 to TRBJ2-2; no definite D call. With 5 bases removed from V and 2 bases from J, the gap between germline ends came to 9 bases. This CDR3 spans 14 amino acids. Looked up from germline, CDR1 is SGHAT and CDR2 is FQNNGV. The CDR3 reads CASSLLYNTGELFF. CDR3 bases: TGTGCCAGCAGCCTCCTTTACAACACCGGGGAGCTGTTTTTT.

This clone occurred a few times. The chain combines TRBV6-5 with TRBJ2-7; D is undetermined. This CDR3 has 14 residues. CDR1 is MNHEY, CDR2 SVGAGI, per germline. V lost 0 bases and J lost 1, with 7 bases in between. CDR3 coding DNA: TGTGCCAGCAGTTACTCTTTTGTGTCCTACGAGCAGTACTTC. Amino acid sequence: CASSYSFVSYEQYF.